This TCR beta chain originates from a study of shared clonotypes between healthy human individuals. Across the whole study: Donors consisted of a couple of women and a few men between 18 and 49.

This clone has only one observation. Ten immunoSEQ deep assay plates served to sequence unsorted PBMC DNA. Repertoires were generated with immunoSEQ multiplex PCR, while TCRdb's copy carries only in-frame clones and drops some. The sample includes hundreds of thousands of clones, around three quarters of them seen just once. The source of this sequence is a woman aged 35 to 49 in good health. Some clones in this sample may be carry-over from other donors' samples. Source material: PBMCs.

The CDR3 nucleotides read TGTGCCAGCAGCTTCCGACACGGGGAGCTGTTTTTT. Residues: CASSFRHGELFF. The chain combines TRBV11-3 with TRBJ2-2, with D uncertain. There are 12 residues in the CDR3. Trimming left V 3 bases short and J 7 bases short, with 6 bases between. Looked up from germline, CDR1 is SGHNT and CDR2 is YENEEA. Looking up the rest from reference TRBV11-3 and TRBJ2-2 gives the full variable domain: EAGVVQSPRYKIIEKKQPVAFWCNPISGHNTLYWYLQNLGQGPELLIRYENEEAVDDSQLPKDRFSAERLKGVDSTLKIQPAELGDSAVYLCASSFRHGELFFGEGSRLTVL.